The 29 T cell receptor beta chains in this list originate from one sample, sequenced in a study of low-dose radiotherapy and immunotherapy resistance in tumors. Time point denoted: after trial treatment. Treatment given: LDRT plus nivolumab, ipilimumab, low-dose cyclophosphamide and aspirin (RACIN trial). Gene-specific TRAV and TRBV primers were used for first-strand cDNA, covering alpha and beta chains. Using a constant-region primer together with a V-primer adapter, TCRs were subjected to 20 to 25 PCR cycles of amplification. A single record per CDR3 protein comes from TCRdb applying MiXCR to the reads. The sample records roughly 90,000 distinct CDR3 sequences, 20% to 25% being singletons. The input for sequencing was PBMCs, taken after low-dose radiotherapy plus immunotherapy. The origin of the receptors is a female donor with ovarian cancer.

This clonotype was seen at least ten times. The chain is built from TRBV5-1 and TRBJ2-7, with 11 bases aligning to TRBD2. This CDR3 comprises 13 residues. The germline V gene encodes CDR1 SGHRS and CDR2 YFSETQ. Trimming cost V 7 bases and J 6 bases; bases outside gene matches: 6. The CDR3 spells CASGGTSGLEQYF. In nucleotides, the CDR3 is TGCGCCAGCGGCGGGACTAGCGGTCTCGAGCAGTACTTC.

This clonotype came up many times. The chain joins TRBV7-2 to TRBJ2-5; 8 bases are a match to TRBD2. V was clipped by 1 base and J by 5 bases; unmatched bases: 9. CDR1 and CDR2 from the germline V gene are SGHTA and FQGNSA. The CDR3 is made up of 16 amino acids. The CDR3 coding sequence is TGTGCCAGCAGCTTAGTAGGAGGCGGGGGGAAGGAGACCCAGTACTTC. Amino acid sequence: CASSLVGGGGKETQYF. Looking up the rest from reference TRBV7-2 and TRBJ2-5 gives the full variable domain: GAGVSQSPSNKVTEKGKDVELRCDPISGHTALYWYRQSLGQGLEFLIYFQGNSAPDKSGLPSDRFSAERTGGSVSTLTIQRTQQEDSAVYLCASSLVGGGGKETQYFGPGTRLLVL.

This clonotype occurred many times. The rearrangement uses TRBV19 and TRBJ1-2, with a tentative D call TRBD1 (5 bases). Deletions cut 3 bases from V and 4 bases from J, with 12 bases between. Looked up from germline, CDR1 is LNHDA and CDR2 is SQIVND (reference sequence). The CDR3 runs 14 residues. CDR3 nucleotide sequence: TGTGCCAGTAGTATCGGACACGCGAGCTATGGCTACACCTTC. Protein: CASSIGHASYGYTF.

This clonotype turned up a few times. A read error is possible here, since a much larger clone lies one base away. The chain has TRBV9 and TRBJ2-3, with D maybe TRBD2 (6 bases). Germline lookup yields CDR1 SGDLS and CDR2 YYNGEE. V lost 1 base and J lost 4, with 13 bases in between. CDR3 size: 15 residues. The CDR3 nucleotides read TGTGCCAGCAGCGTAACGGGGAGGCCGTCAGATACGCAGTATTTT. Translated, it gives CASSVTGRPSDTQYF.

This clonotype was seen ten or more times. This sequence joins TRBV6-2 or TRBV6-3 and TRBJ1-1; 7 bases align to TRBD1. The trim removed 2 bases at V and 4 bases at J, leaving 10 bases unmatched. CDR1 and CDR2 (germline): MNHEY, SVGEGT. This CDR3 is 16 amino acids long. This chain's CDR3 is CASSYPKQGIGTEAFF. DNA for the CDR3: TGTGCCAGCAGTTACCCCAAACAGGGGATCGGCACTGAAGCTTTCTTT.

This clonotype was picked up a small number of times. CDR3 loop: CSVKTGTGFYEQYF. The CDR3 coding sequence is TGCAGCGTCAAGACGGGGACAGGTTTTTACGAGCAGTACTTC. The rearrangement uses TRBV29-1 and TRBJ2-7, with 8 bases matching TRBD1. The V and J ends lost 6 bases and 4 bases, in that order; junction bases with no gene match: 11. This CDR3 is 14 amino acids long. Germline V gives CDR1 SQVTM, CDR2 ANQGSEA.

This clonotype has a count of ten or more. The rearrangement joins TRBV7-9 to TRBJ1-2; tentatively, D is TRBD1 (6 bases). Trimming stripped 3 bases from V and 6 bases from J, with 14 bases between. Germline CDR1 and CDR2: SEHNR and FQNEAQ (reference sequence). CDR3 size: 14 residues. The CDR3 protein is CASSFGGSGDGYTF. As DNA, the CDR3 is TGTGCCAGCAGCTTCGGGGGCAGCGGGGATGGCTACACCTTC. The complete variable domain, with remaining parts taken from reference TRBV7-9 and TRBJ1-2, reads DTGVSQNPRHKITKRGQNVTFRCDPISEHNRLYWYRQTLGQGPEFLTYFQNEAQLEKSRLLSDRFSAERPKGSFSTLEIQRTEQGDSAMYLCASSFGGSGDGYTFGSGTRLTVV.

The CDR3 spells CASSHYRLEGAEAFF. The CDR3 DNA reads TGTGCCAGCAGCCACTATCGACTCGAGGGAGCTGAAGCTTTCTTT. The V gene is TRBV3-1, the J gene TRBJ1-1; D not resolved. The CDR3 spans 15 residues. V shed 3 bases and J shed 6 bases, with 17 bases lying between them. CDR1 LGHDT and CDR2 YNNKEL come from the germline V gene (reference sequence). The variable domain in full, with the rest retrieved from reference TRBV3-1 and TRBJ1-1, is DTAVSQTPKYLVTQMGNDKSIKCEQNLGHDTMYWYKQDSKKFLKIMFSYNNKELIINETVPNRFSPKSPDKAHLNLHINSLELGDSAVYFCASSHYRLEGAEAFFGQGTRLTVV.

In DNA, the CDR3 is TGTGCCAGCAGTTATTCCTTCGCGGGAGAAGAAGATACGCAGTATTTT. Its translation is CASSYSFAGEEDTQYF. The rearrangement links TRBV6-6 to TRBJ2-3, with 7 bases that match TRBD2. This CDR3 has 16 amino acids. In germline, CDR1 is MNHNY, CDR2 SVGAGI (reference sequence). The J segment lost 5 bases and the V segment lost 3 bases, leaving 11 bases of the junction unmatched.

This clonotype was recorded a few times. CDR3 sequence: CASINLPAGRGGTGELFF. For the CDR3, the DNA is TGTGCCAGTATTAACTTACCCGCCGGCAGGGGCGGAACCGGGGAGCTGTTTTTT. The genes are TRBV19 and TRBJ2-2; possible D gene TRBD1, 6 bases. The V and J ends lost 7 bases and 5 bases respectively, with 26 bases between them. The CDR3 is 18 residues long. Per germline, CDR1 LNHDA and CDR2 SQIVND (reference sequence).

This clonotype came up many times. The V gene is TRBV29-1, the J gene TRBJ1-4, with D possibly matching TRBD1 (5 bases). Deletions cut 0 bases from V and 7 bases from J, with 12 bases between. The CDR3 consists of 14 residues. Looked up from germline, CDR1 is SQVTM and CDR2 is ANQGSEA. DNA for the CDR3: TGCAGCGTTGAAGATCAGGGTGCCCGTGAAAAACTGTTTTTT. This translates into CSVEDQGAREKLFF. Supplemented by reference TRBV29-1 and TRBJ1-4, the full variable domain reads SAVISQKPSRDICQRGTSLTIQCQVDSQVTMMFWYRQQPGQSLTLIATANQGSEATYESGFVIDKFPISRPNLTFSTLTVSNMSPEDSSIYLCSVEDQGAREKLFFGSGTQLSVL.

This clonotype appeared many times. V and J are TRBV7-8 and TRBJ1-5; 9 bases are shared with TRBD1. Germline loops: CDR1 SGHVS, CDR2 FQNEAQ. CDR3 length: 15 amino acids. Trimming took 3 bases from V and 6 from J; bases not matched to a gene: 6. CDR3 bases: TGTGCCAGCAGCTTCGGTGGACAGGGGCTTCAGCCCCAGCATTTT. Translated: CASSFGGQGLQPQHF.

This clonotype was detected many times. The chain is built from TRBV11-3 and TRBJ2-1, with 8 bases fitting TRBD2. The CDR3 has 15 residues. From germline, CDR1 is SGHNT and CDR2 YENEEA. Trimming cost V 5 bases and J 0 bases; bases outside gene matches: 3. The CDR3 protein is CASSTGTSSYNEQFF. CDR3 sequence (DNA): TGTGCCAGCAGCACCGGGACTAGCTCCTACAATGAGCAGTTCTTC. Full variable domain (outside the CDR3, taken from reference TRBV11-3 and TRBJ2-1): EAGVVQSPRYKIIEKKQPVAFWCNPISGHNTLYWYLQNLGQGPELLIRYENEEAVDDSQLPKDRFSAERLKGVDSTLKIQPAELGDSAVYLCASSTGTSSYNEQFFGPGTRLTVL.

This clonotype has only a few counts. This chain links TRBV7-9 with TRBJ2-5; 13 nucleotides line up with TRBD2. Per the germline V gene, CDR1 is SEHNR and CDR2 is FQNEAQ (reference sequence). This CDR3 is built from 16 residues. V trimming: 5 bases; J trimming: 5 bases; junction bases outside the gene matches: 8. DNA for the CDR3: TGTGCCAGCAGCCCCGAACTAGCGGGAGGGCTGGAGACCCAGTACTTC. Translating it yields CASSPELAGGLETQYF.

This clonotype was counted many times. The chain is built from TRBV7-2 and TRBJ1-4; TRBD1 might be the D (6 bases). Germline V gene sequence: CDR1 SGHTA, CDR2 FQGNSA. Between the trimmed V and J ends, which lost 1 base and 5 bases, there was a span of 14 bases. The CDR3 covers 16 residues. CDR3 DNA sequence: TGTGCCAGCAGCTTAGGGTCCTCGGGACACAATGAAAAACTGTTTTTT. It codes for CASSLGSSGHNEKLFF. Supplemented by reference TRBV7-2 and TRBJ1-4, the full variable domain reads GAGVSQSPSNKVTEKGKDVELRCDPISGHTALYWYRQSLGQGLEFLIYFQGNSAPDKSGLPSDRFSAERTGGSVSTLTIQRTQQEDSAVYLCASSLGSSGHNEKLFFGSGTQLSVL.

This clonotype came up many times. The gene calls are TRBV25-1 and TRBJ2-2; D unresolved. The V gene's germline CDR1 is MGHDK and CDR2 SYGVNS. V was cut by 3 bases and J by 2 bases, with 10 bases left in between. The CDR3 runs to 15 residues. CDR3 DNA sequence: TGTGCCAGCAGTGATCGCTGGGAAAACACCGGGGAGCTGTTTTTT. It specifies CASSDRWENTGELFF.

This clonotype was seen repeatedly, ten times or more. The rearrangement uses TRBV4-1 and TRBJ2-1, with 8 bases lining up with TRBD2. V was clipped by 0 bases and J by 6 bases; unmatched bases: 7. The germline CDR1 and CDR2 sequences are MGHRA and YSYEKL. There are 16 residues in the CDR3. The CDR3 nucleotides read TGCGCCAGCAGCCAAGACCCCGGGAGGGGGTTCAATGAGCAGTTCTTC. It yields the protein CASSQDPGRGFNEQFF.

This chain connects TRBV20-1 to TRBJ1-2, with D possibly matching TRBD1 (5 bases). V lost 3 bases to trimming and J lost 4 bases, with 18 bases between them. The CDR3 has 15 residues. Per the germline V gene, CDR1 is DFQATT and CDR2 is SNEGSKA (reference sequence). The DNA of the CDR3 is TGCAGTGCTAGTTCTGACGGGGCCCAGGGCTATGGCTACACCTTC. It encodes CSASSDGAQGYGYTF.

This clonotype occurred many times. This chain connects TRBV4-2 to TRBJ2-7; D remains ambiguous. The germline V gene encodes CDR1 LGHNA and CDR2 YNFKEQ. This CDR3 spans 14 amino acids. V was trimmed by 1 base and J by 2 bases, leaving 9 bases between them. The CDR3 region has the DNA TGTGCCAGCAGCCAAGGGCAAGGAACCTACGAGCAGTACTTC. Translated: CASSQGQGTYEQYF.

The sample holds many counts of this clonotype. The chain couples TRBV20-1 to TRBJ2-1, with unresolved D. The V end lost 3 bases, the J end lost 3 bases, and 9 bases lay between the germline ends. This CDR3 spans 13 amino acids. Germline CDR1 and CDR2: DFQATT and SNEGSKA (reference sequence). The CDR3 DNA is TGCAGTGCTAGCGCTCCCCGCTACAATGAGCAGTTCTTC. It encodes CSASAPRYNEQFF.

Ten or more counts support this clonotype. The CDR3, as DNA: TGTGCCAGCAGTTTAGAAGGGGTGAACACTGAAGCTTTCTTT. Protein product: CASSLEGVNTEAFF. The chain is built from TRBV12-3 or TRBV12-4 and TRBJ1-1; tentatively, D is TRBD1 (5 bases). V was cut by 1 base and J by 0 bases, with 6 bases left in between. The CDR3 spans 14 residues.

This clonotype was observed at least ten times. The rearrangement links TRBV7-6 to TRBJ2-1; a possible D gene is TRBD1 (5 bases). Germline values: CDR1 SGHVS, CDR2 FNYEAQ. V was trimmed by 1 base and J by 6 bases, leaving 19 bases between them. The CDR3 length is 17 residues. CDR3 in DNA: TGTGCCAGCAGCTTAGTTCCCCAGGGCCCGACTTCCAATGAGCAGTTCTTC. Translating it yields CASSLVPQGPTSNEQFF.

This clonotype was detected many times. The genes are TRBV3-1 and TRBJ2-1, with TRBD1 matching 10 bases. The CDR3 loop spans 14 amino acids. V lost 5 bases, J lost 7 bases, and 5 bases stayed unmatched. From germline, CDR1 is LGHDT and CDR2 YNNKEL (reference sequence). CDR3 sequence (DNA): TGTGCCAGCAGCATCCGGACAGGGGGGAATGAGCAGTTCTTC. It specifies CASSIRTGGNEQFF.

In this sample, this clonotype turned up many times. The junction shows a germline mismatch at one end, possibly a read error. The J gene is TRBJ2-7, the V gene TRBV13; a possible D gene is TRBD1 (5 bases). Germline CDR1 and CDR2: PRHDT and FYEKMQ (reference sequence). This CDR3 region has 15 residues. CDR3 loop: CATSREGELGYEQYF. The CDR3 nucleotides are TGTGCCACCAGCAGAGAAGGGGAATTGGGGTACGAGCAGTACTTC.

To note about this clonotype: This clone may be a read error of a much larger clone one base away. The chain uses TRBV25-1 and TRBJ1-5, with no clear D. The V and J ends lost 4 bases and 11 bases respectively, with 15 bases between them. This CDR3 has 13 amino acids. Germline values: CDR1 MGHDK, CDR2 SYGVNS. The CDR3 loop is CASSGAVQEAQHF. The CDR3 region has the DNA TGTGCCAGCAGTGGGGCGGTCCAAGAGGCCCAGCATTTT.

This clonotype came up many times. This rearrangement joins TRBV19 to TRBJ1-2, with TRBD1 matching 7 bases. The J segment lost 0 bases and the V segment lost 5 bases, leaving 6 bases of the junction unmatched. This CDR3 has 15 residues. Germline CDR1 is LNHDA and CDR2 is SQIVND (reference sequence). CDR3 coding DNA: TGTGCCAGTAGTTTGGGACAGCCTACTAACTATGGCTACACCTTC. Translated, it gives CASSLGQPTNYGYTF. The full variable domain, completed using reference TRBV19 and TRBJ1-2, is DGGITQSPKYLFRKEGQNVTLSCEQNLNHDAMYWYRQDPGQGLRLIYYSQIVNDFQKGDIAEGYSVSREKKESFPLTVTSAQKNPTAFYLCASSLGQPTNYGYTFGSGTRLTVV.

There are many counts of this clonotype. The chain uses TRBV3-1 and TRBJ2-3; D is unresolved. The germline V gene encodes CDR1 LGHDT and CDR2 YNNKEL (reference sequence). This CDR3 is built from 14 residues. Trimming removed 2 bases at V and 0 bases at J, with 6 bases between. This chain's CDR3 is CASSQRISTDTQYF. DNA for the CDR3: TGTGCCAGCAGCCAACGGATTAGCACAGATACGCAGTATTTT.

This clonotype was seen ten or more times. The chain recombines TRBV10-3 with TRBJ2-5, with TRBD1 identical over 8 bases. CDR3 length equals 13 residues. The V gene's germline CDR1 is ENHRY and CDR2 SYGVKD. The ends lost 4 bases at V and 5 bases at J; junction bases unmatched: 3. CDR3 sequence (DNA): TGTGCCATCAGTGCAGGGGGCGGGGAGACCCAGTACTTC. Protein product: CAISAGGGETQYF.

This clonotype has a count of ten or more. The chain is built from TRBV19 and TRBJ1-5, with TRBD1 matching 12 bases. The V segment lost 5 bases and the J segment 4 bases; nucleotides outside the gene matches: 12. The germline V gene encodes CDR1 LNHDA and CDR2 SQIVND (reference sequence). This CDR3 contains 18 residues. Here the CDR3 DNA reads TGTGCCAGTAGTGCGGGGACAGGGGGCGCCGAGGGAAATCAGCCCCAGCATTTT. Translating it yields CASSAGTGGAEGNQPQHF.